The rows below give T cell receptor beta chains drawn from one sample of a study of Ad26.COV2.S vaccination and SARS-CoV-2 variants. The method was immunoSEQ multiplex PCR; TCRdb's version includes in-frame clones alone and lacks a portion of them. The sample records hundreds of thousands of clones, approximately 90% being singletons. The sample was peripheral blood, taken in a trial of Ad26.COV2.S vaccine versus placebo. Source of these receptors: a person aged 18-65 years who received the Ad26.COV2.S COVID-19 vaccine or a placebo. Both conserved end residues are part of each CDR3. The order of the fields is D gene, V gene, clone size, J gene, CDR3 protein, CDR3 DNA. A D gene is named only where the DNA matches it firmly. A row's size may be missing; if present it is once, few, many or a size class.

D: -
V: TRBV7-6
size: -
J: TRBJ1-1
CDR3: CASSLLANTEAFF
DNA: TGTGCCAGCAGCTTATTGGCGAACACTGAAGCTTTCTTT

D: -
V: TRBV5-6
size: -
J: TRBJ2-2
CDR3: CASSDTGAGELFF
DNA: TGTGCCAGCAGCGATACCGGTGCCGGGGAGCTGTTTTTT

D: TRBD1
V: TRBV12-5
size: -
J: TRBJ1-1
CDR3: CASGPGQGDTEAFF
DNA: TGTGCTAGTGGTCCCGGACAGGGAGACACTGAAGCTTTCTTT

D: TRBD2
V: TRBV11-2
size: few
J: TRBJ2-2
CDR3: CASSLDWTSGRSRNTGELFF
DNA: TGTGCCAGCAGCTTAGATTGGACTAGCGGGAGGAGTCGGAACACCGGGGAGCTGTTTTTT

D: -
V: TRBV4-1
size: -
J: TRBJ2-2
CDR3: CASHSVSGELFF
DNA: TGCGCCAGCCATAGCGTGAGCGGGGAGCTGTTTTTT

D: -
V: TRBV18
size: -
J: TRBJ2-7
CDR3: CASSPPLGGSYEQYF
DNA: TGTGCCAGCTCACCTCCTTTAGGGGGCTCCTACGAGCAGTACTTC

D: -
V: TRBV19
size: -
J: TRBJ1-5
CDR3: CASSIWGGNSNQPQHF
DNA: TGTGCCAGTAGTATCTGGGGGGGTAATAGCAATCAGCCCCAGCATTTT

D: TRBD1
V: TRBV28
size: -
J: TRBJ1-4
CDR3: CASRGTAVNEKLFF
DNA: TGTGCCAGCAGAGGGACAGCGGTTAATGAAAAACTGTTTTTT

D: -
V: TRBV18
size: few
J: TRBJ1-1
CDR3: CASSPSGKGMVNTEAFF
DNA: TGTGCCAGCTCACCTTCAGGAAAGGGGATGGTGAACACTGAAGCTTTCTTT

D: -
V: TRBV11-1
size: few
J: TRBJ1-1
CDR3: CASSLDLGFTEAFF
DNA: TGTGCCAGCAGCTTAGATTTGGGGTTTACTGAAGCTTTCTTT

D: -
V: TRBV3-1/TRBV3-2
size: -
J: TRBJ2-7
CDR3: CASSPIAYEQYF
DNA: TGTGCCAGCAGCCCCATCGCCTACGAGCAGTACTTC

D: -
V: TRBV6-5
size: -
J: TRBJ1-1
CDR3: CASRRTVNTEAFF
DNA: TGTGCCAGCAGAAGGACGGTGAACACTGAAGCTTTCTTT

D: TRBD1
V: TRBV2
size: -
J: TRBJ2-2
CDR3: CASSRDRVTGELFF
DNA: TGTGCCAGCAGTCGGGACAGGGTCACCGGGGAGCTGTTTTTT

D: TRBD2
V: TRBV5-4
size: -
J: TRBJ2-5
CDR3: CASSPGLAGGGETQYF
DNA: TGTGCCAGCAGCCCTGGACTAGCGGGGGGCGGGGAGACCCAGTACTTC

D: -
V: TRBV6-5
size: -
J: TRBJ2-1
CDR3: CASWDTRDNEQFF
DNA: TGTGCCAGCTGGGACACCAGAGACAATGAGCAGTTCTTC

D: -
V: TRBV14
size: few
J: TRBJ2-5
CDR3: CASSQDFPGLRRETQYF
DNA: TGTGCCAGCAGCCAAGACTTCCCGGGCCTCAGACGAGAGACCCAGTACTTC

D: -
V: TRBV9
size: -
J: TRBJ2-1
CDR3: CASSVEVTFNNEQFF
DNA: TGTGCCAGCAGCGTAGAGGTCACATTTAACAATGAGCAGTTCTTC

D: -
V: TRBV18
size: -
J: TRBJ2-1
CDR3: CASSLGGRANEQFF
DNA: TGTGCCAGCTCCTTGGGGGGTCGGGCCAATGAGCAGTTCTTC

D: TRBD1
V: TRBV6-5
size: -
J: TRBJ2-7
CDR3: CASSSDRGAYEQYF
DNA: TGTGCCAGCAGCTCGGACAGGGGGGCATACGAGCAGTACTTC

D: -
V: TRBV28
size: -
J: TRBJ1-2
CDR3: CASSLSGYGYTF
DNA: TGTGCCAGCAGTTTATCCGGCTATGGCTACACCTTC

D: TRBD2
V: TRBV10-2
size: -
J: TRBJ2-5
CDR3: CASSEGTSEETQYF
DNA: TGCGCCAGCAGTGAGGGGACTAGCGAAGAGACCCAGTACTTC

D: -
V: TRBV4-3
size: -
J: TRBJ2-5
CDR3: CASSQGQMRETQYF
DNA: TGCGCCAGCAGCCAAGGACAAATGAGGGAGACCCAGTACTTC

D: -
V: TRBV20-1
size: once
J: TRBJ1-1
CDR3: CSARGGSEAFF
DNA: TGCAGTGCTAGAGGGGGCTCTGAAGCTTTCTTT

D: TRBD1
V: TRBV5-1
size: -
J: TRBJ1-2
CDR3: CASSPTGGYADGYTF
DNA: TGCGCCAGCAGCCCAACAGGGGGCTACGCGGATGGCTACACCTTC

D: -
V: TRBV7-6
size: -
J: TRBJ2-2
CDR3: CASSLVAPDSNTGELFF
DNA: TGTGCCAGCAGCTTAGTCGCTCCGGACAGTAACACCGGGGAGCTGTTTTTT

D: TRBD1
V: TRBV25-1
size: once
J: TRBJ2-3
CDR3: CASSATGGSGDTQYF
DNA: TGTGCCAGCAGTGCTACAGGGGGCAGTGGGGATACGCAGTATTTT

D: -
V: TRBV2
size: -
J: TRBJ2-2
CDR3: CASRKSWGLANTGELFF
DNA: TGTGCCAGCAGAAAGTCCTGGGGGCTCGCGAACACCGGGGAGCTGTTTTTT

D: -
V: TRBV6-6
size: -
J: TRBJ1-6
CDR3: CASSYEGGTNSPLHF
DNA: TGTGCCAGCAGTTATGAGGGGGGGACAAATTCACCCCTCCACTTT

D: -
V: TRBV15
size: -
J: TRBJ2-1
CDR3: CATSSWRNYNEQFF
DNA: TGTGCCACCAGCAGTTGGCGGAACTACAATGAGCAGTTCTTC

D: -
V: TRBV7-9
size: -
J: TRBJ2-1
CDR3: CASSPRTEAYNEQFF
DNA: TGTGCCAGCAGCCCTCGGACAGAAGCCTACAATGAGCAGTTCTTC

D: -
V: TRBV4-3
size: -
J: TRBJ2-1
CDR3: CASSQDGYNEQFF
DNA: TGCGCCAGCAGCCAAGATGGGTATAATGAGCAGTTCTTC

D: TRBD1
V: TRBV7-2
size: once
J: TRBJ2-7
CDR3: CASSLGQGGYEQYF
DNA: TGTGCCAGCAGCCTAGGACAGGGTGGGTACGAGCAGTACTTC

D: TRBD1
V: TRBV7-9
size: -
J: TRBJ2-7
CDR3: CASSDTGTGSLEQYF
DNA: TGTGCCAGCAGCGACACCGGGACAGGCTCTCTCGAGCAGTACTTC

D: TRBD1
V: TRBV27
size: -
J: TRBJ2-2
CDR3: CASSLSRGDRGNTGELFF
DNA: TGTGCCAGCAGTTTATCTAGGGGGGACAGGGGGAACACCGGGGAGCTGTTTTTT

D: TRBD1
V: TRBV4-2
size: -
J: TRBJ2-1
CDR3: CASSPTSDRKQFF
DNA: TGTGCCAGCAGCCCAACCTCGGACAGGAAGCAGTTCTTC

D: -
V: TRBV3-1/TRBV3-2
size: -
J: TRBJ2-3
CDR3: CASSPDGTRTDTQYF
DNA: TGTGCCAGCAGCCCCGACGGAACTCGCACAGATACGCAGTATTTT

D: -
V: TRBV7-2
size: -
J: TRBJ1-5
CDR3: CASSPQDSNQPQHF
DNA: TGTGCCAGCAGCCCGCAGGATAGCAATCAGCCCCAGCATTTT

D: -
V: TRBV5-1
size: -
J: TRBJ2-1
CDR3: CASSLKAGTGSYNEQFF
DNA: TGCGCCAGCAGCTTGAAGGCGGGAACGGGATCCTACAATGAGCAGTTCTTC

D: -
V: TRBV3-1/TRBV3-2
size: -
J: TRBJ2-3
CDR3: CASSQAITDTQYF
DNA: TGTGCCAGCAGCCAAGCTATCACAGATACGCAGTATTTT

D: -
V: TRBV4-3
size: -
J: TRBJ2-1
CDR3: CASSQDWRDEQFF
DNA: TGCGCCAGCAGCCAAGATTGGAGGGATGAGCAGTTCTTC

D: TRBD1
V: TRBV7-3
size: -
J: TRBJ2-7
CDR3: CASSLPTGGSSYEQYF
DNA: TGTGCCAGCAGCTTACCGACAGGGGGAAGCTCCTACGAGCAGTACTTC

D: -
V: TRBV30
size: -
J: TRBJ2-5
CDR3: CAWSVLRGETQYF
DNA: TGTGCCTGGAGTGTACTCAGGGGAGAGACCCAGTACTTC

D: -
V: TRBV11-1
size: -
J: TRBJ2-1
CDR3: CASSPGGANEQFF
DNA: TGTGCCAGCAGTCCTGGGGGGGCGAATGAGCAGTTCTTC

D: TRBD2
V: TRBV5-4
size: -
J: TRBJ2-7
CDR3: CASSHAGGEQYF
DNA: TGTGCCAGCAGCCACGCGGGGGGGGAGCAGTACTTC

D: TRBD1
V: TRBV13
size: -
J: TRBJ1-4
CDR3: CASSPGQGNEKLFF
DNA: TGTGCCAGCAGCCCTGGACAGGGAAATGAAAAACTGTTTTTT